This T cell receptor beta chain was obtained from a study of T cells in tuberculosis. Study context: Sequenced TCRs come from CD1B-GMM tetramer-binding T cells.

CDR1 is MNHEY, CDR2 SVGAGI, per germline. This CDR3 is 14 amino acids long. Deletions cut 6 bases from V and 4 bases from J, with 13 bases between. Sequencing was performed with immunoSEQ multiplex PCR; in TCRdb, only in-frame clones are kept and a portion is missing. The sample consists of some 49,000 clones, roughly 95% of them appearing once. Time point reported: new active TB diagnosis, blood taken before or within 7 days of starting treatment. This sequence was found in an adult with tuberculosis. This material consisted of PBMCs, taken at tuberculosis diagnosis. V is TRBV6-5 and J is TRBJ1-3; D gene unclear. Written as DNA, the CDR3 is TGTGCCAGCAGCGAAACTGCTTGGGGAAACACCATATATTTT. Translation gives CASSETAWGNTIYF.